The sequence of this T cell receptor beta chain was determined in a study of T cell responses to AZD1222 COVID-19 vaccine. Study background: Pooled together were second doses at about 4 or about 12 weeks. Study observations and caveats: Repertoire collection took place solely once the T cell response had peaked. Donors in the cohort were predominantly white British and more often female, and clonal diversity was possibly underestimated.

Clones were read by immunoSEQ multiplex PCR, and TCRdb kept only the in-frame ones, dropping some. The sample lists some 100,000 clones; approximately 86% were seen once. Trimming removed 3 bases from V and 0 bases from J; junction bases left unmatched: 2. The CDR3 sequence is 16 residues long. From germline, CDR1 is MGHRA and CDR2 YSYEKL. About this clone itself: Its antigen remains unknown.

Sample: peripheral blood, taken on day 0 of AZD1222 vaccination. This sequence originates from an adult in good health. V is TRBV4-1 and J is TRBJ2-3, with 11 bases identical to TRBD2. The CDR3 sequence: CASSQRTSGSTDTQYF. The CDR3 DNA reads as TGCGCCAGCAGCCAGAGGACTAGCGGGAGCACAGATACGCAGTATTTT.